The present TCR beta chain was sequenced within a study of long-term antiretroviral therapy in people with HIV. Germline V gene lookup returns CDR1 ENHRY and CDR2 SYGVKD. The CDR3 is made up of 15 amino acids. The junction had 5 bases not matched to a gene; V was cut back by 2 bases and J by 6 bases. An immunoSEQ assay, version v3.0, was performed at survey level. Repertoires were generated with immunoSEQ multiplex PCR, while TCRdb's copy carries only in-frame clones and drops some. The table lists about 28,000 clones, 80% of them singletons. This clone was counted a single time. The chain joins TRBV10-3 to TRBJ1-2; TRBD1 agrees at 11 bases. The sequence was collected from a man in his forties with HIV. The source material was unsorted PBMCs, sampled 0.3 years after starting antiretroviral therapy. CDR3 nucleotide sequence: TGTGCCATCAGTGAGGGCGGGACAGGGGGGGATGGCTACACCTTC. Protein product: CAISEGGTGGDGYTF.